What follows is one T cell receptor (beta chain) and its context. The DNA is omitted, as the CDR3 cannot be located on it reliably, and the CDR3 follows TCRdb's listing. Both 60 Vbeta primers and 13 Jbeta primers went into the PCR. Some clones are missing from TCRdb's copy, which holds only in-frame ones; the method was immunoSEQ multiplex PCR. The sample contains about 140,000 clones, 80% of which appear only once. The CDR3 comprises 15 residues, both ends counted. Germline values: CDR1 MNHEY, CDR2 SMNVEV (reference sequence). The data are from a study of cytomegalovirus exposure and HLA in healthy donors.

This chain uses TRBV27 with TRBJ1-1; the table assigns TRBD1, which was not confirmed against the DNA. The TCR sequence derives from a man aged 50 to 59 in good health and CMV-seronegative. The sample was PBMCs. The CDR3 loop is CASILGQGTNTEAFF.